These 9 T cell receptor beta chains came from one sample sequenced in a study of blood T cell repertoires in COVID-19. Sequencing was performed with immunoSEQ multiplex PCR; in TCRdb, only in-frame clones are kept and a portion is missing. Among fewer than 95,000 clones listed, about four fifths were seen once. Material for sequencing was peripheral blood. The source is a human donor in a cohort sampled during active COVID-19.

The V call is TRBV5-1, the J call TRBJ1-6, with unresolved D. CDR1 SGHRS and CDR2 YFSETQ come from the germline V gene. Trimming cost V 0 bases and J 8 bases, with 12 bases left between them. This CDR3 has 15 amino acids. The CDR3 nucleotides read TGCGCCAGCAGCTTGGATGGGCGTCCAGATTCACCCCTCCACTTT. It codes for CASSLDGRPDSPLHF.

This clone has just one count. The rearrangement uses TRBV7-2 and TRBJ2-1, with TRBD2 identical over 7 bases. The length of the CDR3 is 17 residues. CDR1 is SGHTA, CDR2 FQGNSA, per germline. The junction had 9 bases not matched to a gene; V was cut back by 4 bases and J by 0 bases. CDR3 sequence (DNA): TGTGCCAGCAGCTCCTTCGGCGGGAGTTCCTCCTACAATGAGCAGTTCTTC. Protein: CASSSFGGSSSYNEQFF.

This sequence joins TRBV2 and TRBJ1-6; no clear D gene. CDR1 SNHLY and CDR2 FYNNEI come from the germline V gene. The CDR3 length is 11 residues. The V gene lost 7 bases and the J gene lost 9 bases, with 7 bases spanning the gap. The CDR3 nucleotides read TGTGCCAGCAAAGACTCTTCACCCCTCCACTTT. Translation gives CASKDSSPLHF.

The V gene is TRBV7-9, the J gene TRBJ1-1; D remains ambiguous. This CDR3 region has 14 residues. Trimming removed 1 base from V and 9 bases from J, with 15 bases in between. Germline-derived CDR1 and CDR2 are SEHNR and FQNEAQ (reference sequence). The CDR3, as DNA: TGTGCCAGCAGCTTAGATCACAGTATGATTAAAGCTTTCTTT. This sequence encodes CASSLDHSMIKAFF.

V usage is TRBV7-3 and J usage is TRBJ2-1; the match to TRBD2 covers 13 bases. Germline CDR1 reads SGHTA; CDR2 reads FQGTGA. V gave up 4 bases and J gave up 5 bases; unmatched junction bases: 2. The CDR3 has 15 residues. The CDR3 protein is CASSSGLAGDNEQFF. CDR3 DNA: TGTGCCAGCAGCTCCGGACTAGCGGGGGACAATGAGCAGTTCTTC.

This clone was seen once. The V and J genes are TRBV7-2 and TRBJ1-1; D may be TRBD1 (6 bases). V was trimmed by 5 bases and J by 10 bases, leaving 20 bases between them. Germline-derived CDR1 and CDR2 are SGHTA and FQGNSA. The CDR3 is made up of 14 amino acids. CDR3 protein: CASSPSQGITTAFF. In DNA, the CDR3 is TGTGCCAGCAGCCCAAGCCAGGGGATAACTACAGCTTTCTTT.

The chain has TRBV5-1 and TRBJ2-5; TRBD2 matches 13 bases. This CDR3 comprises 18 residues. Germline V gives CDR1 SGHRS, CDR2 YFSETQ. V was pared by 0 bases and J by 11 bases, with 16 bases of the junction left unmatched. The CDR3 sequence is CASSLVGTSGAPLSLQYF. The DNA for the CDR3 is TGCGCCAGCAGCTTGGTTGGGACTAGCGGGGCTCCTTTATCTTTACAGTACTTC.

This rearrangement joins TRBV7-8 to TRBJ1-5; 7 nucleotides match TRBD1. Germline trimming cut 5 bases from V and 6 bases from J; bases unmatched to any gene: 7. Looked up from germline, CDR1 is SGHVS and CDR2 is FQNEAQ. This CDR3 has 14 amino acids. CDR3 DNA sequence: TGTGCCAGCAGCCTTCGACAGGGCGGTCAGCCCCAGCATTTT. This encodes CASSLRQGGQPQHF.

The CDR3 region is CASESRGMAFF. The CDR3 DNA reads TGTGCCAGCGAAAGCCGGGGGATGGCTTTCTTT. The V call is TRBV6-5, the J call TRBJ1-1; D might be TRBD1 (5 bases). This CDR3 spans 11 amino acids. V dropped 8 bases and J dropped 11 bases, with 15 bases sitting between them. CDR1 is MNHEY, CDR2 SVGAGI, per germline.